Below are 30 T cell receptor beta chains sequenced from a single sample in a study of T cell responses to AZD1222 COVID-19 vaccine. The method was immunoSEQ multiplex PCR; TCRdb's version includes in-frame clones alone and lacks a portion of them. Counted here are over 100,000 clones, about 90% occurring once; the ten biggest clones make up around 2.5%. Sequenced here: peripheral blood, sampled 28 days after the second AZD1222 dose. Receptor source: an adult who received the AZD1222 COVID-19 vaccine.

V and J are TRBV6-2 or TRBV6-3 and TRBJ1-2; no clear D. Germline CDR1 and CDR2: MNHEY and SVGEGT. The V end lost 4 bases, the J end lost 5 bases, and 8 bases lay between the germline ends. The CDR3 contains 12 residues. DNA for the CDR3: TGTGCCAGCAGTTCTACTTATTATGGCTACACCTTC. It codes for CASSSTYYGYTF.

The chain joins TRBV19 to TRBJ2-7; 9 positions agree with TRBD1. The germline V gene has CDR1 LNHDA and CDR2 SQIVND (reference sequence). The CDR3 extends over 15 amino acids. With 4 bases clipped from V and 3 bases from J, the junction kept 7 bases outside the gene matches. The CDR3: CASSTPGTGNYEQYF. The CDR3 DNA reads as TGTGCCAGTAGTACCCCCGGGACAGGGAACTACGAGCAGTACTTC.

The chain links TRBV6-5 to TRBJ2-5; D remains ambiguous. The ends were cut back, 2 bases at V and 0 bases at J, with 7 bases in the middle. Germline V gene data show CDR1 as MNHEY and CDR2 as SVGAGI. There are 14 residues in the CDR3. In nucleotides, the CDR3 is TGTGCCAGCAGTTACCTCAGCAACCAAGAGACCCAGTACTTC. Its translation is CASSYLSNQETQYF.

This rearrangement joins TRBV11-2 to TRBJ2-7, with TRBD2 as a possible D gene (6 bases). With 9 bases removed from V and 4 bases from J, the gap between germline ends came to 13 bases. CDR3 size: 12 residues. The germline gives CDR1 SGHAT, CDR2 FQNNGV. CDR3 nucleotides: TGTGCCAGTAGTTTAGGGAGGTACGAGCAGTACTTC. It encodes CASSLGRYEQYF.

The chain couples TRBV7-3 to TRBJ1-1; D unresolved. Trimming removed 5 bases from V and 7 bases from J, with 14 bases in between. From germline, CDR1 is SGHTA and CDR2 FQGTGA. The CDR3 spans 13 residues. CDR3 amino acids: CASSPRARGEAFF. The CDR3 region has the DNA TGTGCCAGCAGCCCCCGGGCGCGTGGTGAAGCTTTCTTT. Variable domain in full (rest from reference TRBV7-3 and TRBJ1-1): GAGVSQTPSNKVTEKGKYVELRCDPISGHTALYWYRQSLGQGPEFLIYFQGTGAADDSGLPNDRFFAVRPEGSVSTLKIQRTERGDSAVYLCASSPRARGEAFFGQGTRLTVV.

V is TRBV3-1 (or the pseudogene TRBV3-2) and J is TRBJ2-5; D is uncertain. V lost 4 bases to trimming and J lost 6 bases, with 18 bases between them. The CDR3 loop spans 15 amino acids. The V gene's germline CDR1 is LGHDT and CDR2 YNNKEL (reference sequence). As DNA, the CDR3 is TGTGCCAGCAGCCCTAGAGAGATGGATGGAAAGACCCAGTACTTC. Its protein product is CASSPREMDGKTQYF.

CDR3 DNA: TGCGCCAGCAGCTTAATACCGGGACTAGCGGGGGGAACCACAGATACGCAGTATTTT. As protein: CASSLIPGLAGGTTDTQYF. This chain uses TRBV5-1 with TRBJ2-3; TRBD2 matches at 15 bases. The CDR3 contains 19 residues. Germline V gene lookup returns CDR1 SGHRS and CDR2 YFSETQ. V gave up 2 bases and J gave up 2 bases; unmatched junction bases: 9.

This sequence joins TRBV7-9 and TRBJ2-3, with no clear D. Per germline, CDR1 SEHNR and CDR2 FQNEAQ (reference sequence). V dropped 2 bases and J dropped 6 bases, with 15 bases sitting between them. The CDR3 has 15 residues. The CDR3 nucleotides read TGTGCCAGCAGCTTATTTGTGGGCTATTCGGATACGCAGTATTTT. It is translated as CASSLFVGYSDTQYF. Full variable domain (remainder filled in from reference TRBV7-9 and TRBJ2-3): DTGVSQNPRHKITKRGQNVTFRCDPISEHNRLYWYRQTLGQGPEFLTYFQNEAQLEKSRLLSDRFSAERPKGSFSTLEIQRTEQGDSAMYLCASSLFVGYSDTQYFGPGTRLTVL.

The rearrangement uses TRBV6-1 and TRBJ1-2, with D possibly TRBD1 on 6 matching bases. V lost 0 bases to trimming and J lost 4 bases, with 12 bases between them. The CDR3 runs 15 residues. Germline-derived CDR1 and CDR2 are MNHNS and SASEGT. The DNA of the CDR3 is TGTGCCAGCAGTGAAGCCGCAGGGGCGACCTATGGCTACACCTTC. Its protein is CASSEAAGATYGYTF.

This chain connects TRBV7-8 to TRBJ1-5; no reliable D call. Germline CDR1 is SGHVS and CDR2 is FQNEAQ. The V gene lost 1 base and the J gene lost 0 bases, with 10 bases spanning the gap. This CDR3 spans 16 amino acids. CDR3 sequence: CASSLGSAYSNQPQHF. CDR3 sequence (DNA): TGTGCCAGCAGCTTAGGGTCAGCCTATAGCAATCAGCCCCAGCATTTT.

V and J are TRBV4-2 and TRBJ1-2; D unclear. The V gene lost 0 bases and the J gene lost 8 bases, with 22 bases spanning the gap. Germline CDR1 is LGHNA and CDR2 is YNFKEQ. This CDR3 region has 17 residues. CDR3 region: CASSQDFRGRPSRGYTF. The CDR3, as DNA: TGTGCCAGCAGCCAAGATTTCCGCGGCAGGCCTAGTAGGGGCTACACCTTC.

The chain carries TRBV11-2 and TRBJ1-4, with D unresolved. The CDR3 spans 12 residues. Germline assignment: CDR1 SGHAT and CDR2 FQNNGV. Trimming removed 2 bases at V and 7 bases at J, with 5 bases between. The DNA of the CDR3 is TGTGCCAGCAGCTTAAATTTTGAAAAACTGTTTTTT. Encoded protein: CASSLNFEKLFF.

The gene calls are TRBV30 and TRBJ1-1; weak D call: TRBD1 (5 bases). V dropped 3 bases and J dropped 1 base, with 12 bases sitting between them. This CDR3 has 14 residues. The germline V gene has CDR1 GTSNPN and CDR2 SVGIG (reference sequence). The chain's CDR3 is CAWSREGGNTEAFF. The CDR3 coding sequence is TGTGCCTGGAGCAGGGAGGGAGGGAACACTGAAGCTTTCTTT.

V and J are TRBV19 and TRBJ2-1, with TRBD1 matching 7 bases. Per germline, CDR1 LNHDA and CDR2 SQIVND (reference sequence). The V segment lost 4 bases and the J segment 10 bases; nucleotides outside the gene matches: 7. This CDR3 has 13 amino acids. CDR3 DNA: TGTGCCAGTAGTAGGACAGGCCGCAACGAGCAGTTCTTC. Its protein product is CASSRTGRNEQFF.

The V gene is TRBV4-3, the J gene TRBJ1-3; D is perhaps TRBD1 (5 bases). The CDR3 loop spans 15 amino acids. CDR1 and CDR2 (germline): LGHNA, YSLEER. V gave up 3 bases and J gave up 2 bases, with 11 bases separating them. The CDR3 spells CASSQIGGAGNTIYF. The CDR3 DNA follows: TGCGCCAGCAGCCAGATCGGGGGTGCTGGAAACACCATATATTTT.

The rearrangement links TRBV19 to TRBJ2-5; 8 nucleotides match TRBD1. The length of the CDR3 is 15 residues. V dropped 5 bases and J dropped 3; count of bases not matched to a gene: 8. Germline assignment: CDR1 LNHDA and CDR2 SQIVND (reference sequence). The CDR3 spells CASSPLRTGKETQYF. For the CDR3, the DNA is TGTGCCAGTAGTCCCCTCCGGACAGGGAAAGAGACCCAGTACTTC.

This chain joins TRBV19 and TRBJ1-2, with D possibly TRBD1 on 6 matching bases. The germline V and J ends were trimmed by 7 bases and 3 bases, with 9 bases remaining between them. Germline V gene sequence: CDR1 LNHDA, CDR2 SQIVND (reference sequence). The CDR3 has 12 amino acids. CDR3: CASTRTDYGYTF. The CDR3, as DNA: TGTGCCAGTACCCGGACAGACTATGGCTACACCTTC. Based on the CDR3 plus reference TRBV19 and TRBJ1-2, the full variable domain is DGGITQSPKYLFRKEGQNVTLSCEQNLNHDAMYWYRQDPGQGLRLIYYSQIVNDFQKGDIAEGYSVSREKKESFPLTVTSAQKNPTAFYLCASTRTDYGYTFGSGTRLTVV.

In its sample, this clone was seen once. CDR3: CASSLDYRGREAFF. CDR3 in DNA: TGTGCCAGCAGCTTAGATTACCGGGGACGGGAAGCTTTCTTT. This sequence joins TRBV11-2 and TRBJ1-1; D perhaps matches TRBD1 (5 bases). The CDR3 extends over 14 amino acids. With 0 bases removed from V and 8 bases from J, the gap between germline ends came to 13 bases. Germline V gene sequence: CDR1 SGHAT, CDR2 FQNNGV.

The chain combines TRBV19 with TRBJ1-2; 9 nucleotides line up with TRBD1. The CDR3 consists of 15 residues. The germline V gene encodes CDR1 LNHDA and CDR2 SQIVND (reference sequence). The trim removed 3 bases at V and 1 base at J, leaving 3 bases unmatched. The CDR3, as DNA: TGTGCCAGTAGTATTCCGGGACAGGGTAACTATGGCTACACCTTC. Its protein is CASSIPGQGNYGYTF.

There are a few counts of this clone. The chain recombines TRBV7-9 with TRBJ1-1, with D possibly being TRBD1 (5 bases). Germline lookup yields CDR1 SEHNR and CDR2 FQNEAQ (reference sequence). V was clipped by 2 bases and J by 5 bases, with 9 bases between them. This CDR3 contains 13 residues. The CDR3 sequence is CASSLRGGTEAFF. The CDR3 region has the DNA TGTGCCAGCAGCTTACGCGGGGGAACTGAAGCTTTCTTT.

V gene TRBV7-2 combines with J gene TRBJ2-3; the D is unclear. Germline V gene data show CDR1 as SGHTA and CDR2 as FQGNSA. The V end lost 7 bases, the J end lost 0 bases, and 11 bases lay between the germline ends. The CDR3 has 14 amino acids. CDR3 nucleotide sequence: TGTGCCAGCAAAGACCTGACGAGCACAGATACGCAGTATTTT. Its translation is CASKDLTSTDTQYF.

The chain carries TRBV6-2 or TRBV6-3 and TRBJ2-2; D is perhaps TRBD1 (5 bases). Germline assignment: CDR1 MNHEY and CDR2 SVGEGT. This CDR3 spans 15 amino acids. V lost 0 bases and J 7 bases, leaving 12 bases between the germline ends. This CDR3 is CASSYSGHELGELFF. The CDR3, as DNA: TGTGCCAGCAGTTACTCGGGGCATGAGCTCGGGGAGCTGTTTTTT.

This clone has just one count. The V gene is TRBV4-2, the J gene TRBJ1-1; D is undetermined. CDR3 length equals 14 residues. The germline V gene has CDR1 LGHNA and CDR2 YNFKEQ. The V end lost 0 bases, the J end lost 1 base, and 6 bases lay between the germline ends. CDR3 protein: CASSQDGRNTEAFF. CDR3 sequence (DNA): TGTGCCAGCAGCCAAGATGGAAGGAACACTGAAGCTTTCTTT.

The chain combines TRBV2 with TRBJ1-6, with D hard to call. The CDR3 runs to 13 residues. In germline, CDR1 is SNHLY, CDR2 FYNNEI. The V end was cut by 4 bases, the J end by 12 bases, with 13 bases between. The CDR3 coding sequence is TGTGCCAGCAGTGGGTACGGACGTTTACCCCTCCACTTT. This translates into CASSGYGRLPLHF.

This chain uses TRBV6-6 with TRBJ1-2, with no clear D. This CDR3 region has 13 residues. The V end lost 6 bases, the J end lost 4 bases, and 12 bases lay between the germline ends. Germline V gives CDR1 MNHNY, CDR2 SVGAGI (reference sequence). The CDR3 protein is CASSLGDLYGYTF. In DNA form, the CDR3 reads TGTGCCAGCAGCCTCGGGGATCTCTATGGCTACACCTTC.

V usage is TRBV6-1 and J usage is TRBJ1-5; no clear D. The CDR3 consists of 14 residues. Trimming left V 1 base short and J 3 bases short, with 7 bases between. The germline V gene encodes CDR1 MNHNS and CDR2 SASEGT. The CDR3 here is CASSEVGLNQPQHF. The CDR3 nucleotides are TGTGCCAGCAGTGAAGTGGGCCTCAATCAGCCCCAGCATTTT.

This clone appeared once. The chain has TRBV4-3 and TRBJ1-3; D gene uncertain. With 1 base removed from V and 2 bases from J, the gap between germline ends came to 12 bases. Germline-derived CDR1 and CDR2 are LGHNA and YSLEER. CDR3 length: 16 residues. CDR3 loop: CASSQVRWGTGNTIYF. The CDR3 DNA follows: TGCGCCAGCAGCCAAGTGAGGTGGGGAACTGGAAACACCATATATTTT.

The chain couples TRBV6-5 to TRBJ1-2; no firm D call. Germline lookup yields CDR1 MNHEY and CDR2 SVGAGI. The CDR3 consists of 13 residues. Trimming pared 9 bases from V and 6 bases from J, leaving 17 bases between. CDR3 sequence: CASARDRGDGYTF. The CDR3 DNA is TGTGCCAGTGCGCGCGATCGAGGCGATGGCTACACCTTC.

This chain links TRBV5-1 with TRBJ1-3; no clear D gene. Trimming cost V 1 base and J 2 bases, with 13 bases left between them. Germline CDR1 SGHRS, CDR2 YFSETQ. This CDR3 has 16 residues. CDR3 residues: CASSLNRGRTGNTIYF. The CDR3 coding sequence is TGCGCCAGCAGCTTGAACCGCGGAAGAACTGGAAACACCATATATTTT. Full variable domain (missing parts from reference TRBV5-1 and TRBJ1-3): KAGVTQTPRYLIKTRGQQVTLSCSPISGHRSVSWYQQTPGQGLQFLFEYFSETQRNKGNFPGRFSGRQFSNSRSEMNVSTLELGDSALYLCASSLNRGRTGNTIYFGEGSWLTVV.

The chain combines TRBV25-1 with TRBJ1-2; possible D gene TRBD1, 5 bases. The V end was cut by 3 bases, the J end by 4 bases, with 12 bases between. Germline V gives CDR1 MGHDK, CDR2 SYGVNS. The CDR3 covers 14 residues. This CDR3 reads CASSEVGEGYGYTF. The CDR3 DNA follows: TGTGCCAGCAGTGAGGTAGGGGAGGGCTATGGCTACACCTTC.